A single sample gave rise to the 10 T cell receptor beta chains below, sequenced in a study of blood T cells in healthy people across ages. The second PCR ran roughly 6 to 11 cycles with a sample-barcoded 5' primer and J-beta primers. TCRdb ran MiXCR on the 5' RACE reads and lists one entry per CDR3 protein. The sample carries over 750,000 distinct CDR3 sequences, 20% to 30% recorded once. The data also belong to a second study, concerning T cells of mothers and their children.

What was sequenced was blood. The receptor source for this set is a boy between 10 and 17 years old in good health.

J is TRBJ1-1 and V is TRBV20-1; D is possibly TRBD1 (6 bases). Trimming removed 6 bases from V and 5 bases from J, with 13 bases in between. The CDR3 covers 12 residues. Germline CDR1 DFQATT, CDR2 SNEGSKA (reference sequence). Here the CDR3 DNA reads TGCAGTGCGCAAACAGGGTTGACTGAAGCTTTCTTT. It specifies CSAQTGLTEAFF.

This chain uses TRBV6-2 or TRBV6-3 with TRBJ1-5; D ambiguous. The germline V gene encodes CDR1 MNHEY and CDR2 SVGEGT. The CDR3 is made up of 15 amino acids. V lost 5 bases and J lost 1, with 12 bases in between. The CDR3 region has the DNA TGTGCCAGCAGTCCGGACGGCCGAAGCAATCAGCCCCAGCATTTT. Translating it yields CASSPDGRSNQPQHF.

This chain connects TRBV10-3 to TRBJ2-6, with 7 bases identical to TRBD2. The CDR3 spans 18 residues. Germline CDR1 is ENHRY and CDR2 is SYGVKD. V trimming: 0 bases; J trimming: 0 bases; junction bases outside the gene matches: 5. CDR3 in DNA: TGTGCCATCAGTGAGTCCGCAGGGACTAACTCTGGGGCCAACGTCCTGACTTTC. Protein product: CAISESAGTNSGANVLTF.

This clonotype was seen only a few times. J is TRBJ1-1 and V is TRBV10-3; TRBD1 matches 10 bases. Trimming at V came to 2 bases and at J to 4 bases, leaving 4 bases not matched to a gene. Per germline, CDR1 ENHRY and CDR2 SYGVKD. The CDR3 runs to 15 residues. CDR3: CAISEDRGRSTEAFF. The CDR3 DNA reads as TGTGCCATCAGTGAGGACAGGGGGCGGTCCACTGAAGCTTTCTTT.

This clonotype was picked up many times. The rearrangement joins TRBV7-9 to TRBJ1-2, with D unclear. Trimming shortened V by 3 bases and J by 4 bases, and 9 bases separated the two germline ends. CDR3 length: 13 residues. Per germline, CDR1 SEHNR and CDR2 FQNEAQ (reference sequence). CDR3 in DNA: TGTGCCAGCAGCTTCGTGTCAGGCTATGGCTACACCTTC. This codes for CASSFVSGYGYTF.

This chain connects TRBV6-5 to TRBJ2-5; a weak D match, TRBD2 (6 bases). V gave up 4 bases and J gave up 2 bases, with 14 bases separating them. The CDR3 consists of 15 residues. CDR1 is MNHEY and CDR2 is SVGAGI in the germline V gene. This CDR3 is CASSSSGTPQETQYF. CDR3 bases: TGTGCCAGCAGTTCGTCTGGGACTCCACAAGAGACCCAGTACTTC.

This clonotype was detected a few times. The V gene is TRBV9, the J gene TRBJ2-5; D is perhaps TRBD1 or TRBD2 (5 bases each). The CDR3 is 13 residues long. From germline, CDR1 is SGDLS and CDR2 YYNGEE. Trimming removed 1 base at V and 5 bases at J, with 9 bases between. The CDR3 loop is CASSVWGGETQYF. The CDR3 DNA follows: TGTGCCAGCAGCGTATGGGGCGGGGAGACCCAGTACTTC.

This clonotype has just a few counts. V is TRBV7-2 and J is TRBJ2-5, with TRBD1 identical over 7 bases. V was clipped by 6 bases and J by 7 bases; unmatched bases: 8. The CDR3 sequence is 13 residues long. Germline V lookup: CDR1 SGHTA, CDR2 FQGNSA. Here the CDR3 reads CASSLDPGGTQYF. In nucleotides, the CDR3 is TGTGCCAGCAGTTTGGACCCAGGGGGGACCCAGTACTTC.

This chain connects TRBV11-2 to TRBJ2-4; D might be TRBD2 (6 bases). The germline V gene encodes CDR1 SGHAT and CDR2 FQNNGV. The CDR3 spans 14 residues. Trimming took off 2 bases at V and 8 bases at J, with 13 bases between the two ends. CDR3 loop: CASSLRGSGDIQYF. CDR3 sequence (DNA): TGTGCCAGCAGCTTACGGGGGTCCGGGGACATTCAGTACTTC.

The rearrangement joins TRBV28 to TRBJ2-7; tentatively, D is TRBD1 (5 bases). Per the germline V gene, CDR1 is MDHEN and CDR2 is SYDVKM. The V end was cut by 1 base, the J end by 6 bases, with 7 bases between. The CDR3 has 12 residues. The DNA of the CDR3 is TGTGCCAGCAGTTTATTGGGGCTCGAGCAGTACTTC. Translating it yields CASSLLGLEQYF.